This TCR beta chain was obtained from a study of cytomegalovirus exposure and HLA in healthy donors. Findings of the study overall: One variant, a missense change in DCLRE1C, was linked in a later analysis to TCR beta V- and J-gene trimming. The authors confirmed in vitro that a few CMV-associated chains were specific for CMV antigens. Later analysis placed DRB1 highest and HLA-C lowest in TCR association rates, which differed by HLA locus.

60 Vbeta and 13 Jbeta primers were used in PCR. Sequenced by immunoSEQ multiplex PCR; TCRdb stores in-frame clones only, minus some. The sample has roughly 150,000 clones, around 75% seen once. Whereas donors were nominally healthy upon sampling, unrecorded immune exposures were probable. With respect to this clone: Its target is not known.

Germline loops: CDR1 LNHDA, CDR2 SQIVND (reference sequence). The CDR3 runs 14 residues. Trimming cost V 3 bases and J 7 bases, with 12 bases left between them. The material sequenced was PBMCs. The TCR originated in a woman aged 50 to 60 in good health and CMV-seropositive. This sequence joins TRBV19 and TRBJ1-4; D is unclear. For the CDR3, the DNA is TGTGCCAGTAGTATGGGCTCGGCGGGTGAAAAACTGTTTTTT. This sequence encodes CASSMGSAGEKLFF.